One TCR beta chain is described in this entry. Its antigen remains undetermined. No much larger clonotype is one base removed from it; base qualities were not supplied. The data derive from a study of cytomegalovirus exposure and HLA in healthy donors (TCRdb year 2017). A note on the overall study: According to an earlier analysis of 550 to 700 of the donors, about 190 million T cells yielded 117 million unique TCR beta sequences and about 300 Gb of sequence data. An early release covering roughly 640 HLA-typed donors comprised about 300 gigabases of sequencing data and around 80 million unique TCR sequences. Of the 398 genotyped donors, 65% to 90% fell in the genetic ancestry cluster associated with self-reported Caucasian donors. The study aimed to test whether cataloging public T cell receptors could reveal signatures of past pathogen exposure. Using immunosequencing, the study profiled T cell repertoires from approximately 700 subjects and related those repertoires to cytomegalovirus serostatus. A separate validation cohort of roughly 110 different subjects was used in addition to the roughly 720-subject first cohort. High-throughput TCR immunosequencing, statistical association of individual TCRs with disease status, and machine learning were combined to predict cytomegalovirus infection status. A later analysis re-analyzed previously published TCR beta repertoires from several hundred donors and added high-resolution HLA genotyping to study TCR occurrence patterns. Rather than drawing on any new phenotypic data, the later analysis identified candidate immune exposures from TCR beta sequences and the way those sequences occurred across donors. To decide whether each TCR beta V gene segment behaved as functional or pseudogenic, an earlier analysis of approximately 590 of the donors relied on high-throughput TCR beta sequencing. Alongside the repertoire data, information on donor age, sex, ethnicity and CMV serostatus was compiled. In a later genetic analysis, genome-wide SNP genotypes for about 55% of the roughly 670 donors were used, and that subset was treated as a discovery cohort. Every repertoire in the discovery cohort had been generated on one and the same sequencing platform. HLA typing covered class I and class II loci at four-digit resolution. Typing coverage differed by locus: A, B, C, DRB1 and DQB1 were typed in about 620-630 donors, DQA1 in 500 to 550, DPA1 in approximately 600, and DPB1 in about 450. Because of strong linkage in the cohort, five DR-DQ haplotypes were treated as single units for association and clustering. Among roughly 400 genotyped donors of the cohort, an average of roughly 230,000 unique TCR beta nucleotide sequences was sequenced per donor, of which roughly 17% were non-productive. Points the paper makes about the study in general: A later analysis associated 17,000 or so TCR beta sequences with specific HLA alleles at a false discovery rate of 0.05. Correlated functional status among segregating V segments might be attributable to linkage disequilibrium, but an unknown experimental factor could not be ruled out. In a later genetic analysis, fewer N-insertions in productive TCRs were reported among donors in an Asian-associated ancestry cluster than the roughly 710-donor mean. The cohort was sequenced for TCR beta chains only, and without alpha or paired-chain data the features that could be detected were limited. CMV serostatus was the only immune exposure information available for the cohort. Roughly uniform sequencing depth across donors was assumed in presence/absence analyses, although this assumption may not hold. In a later analysis, several top co-occurrence clusters were reported to appear linked to parvovirus B19, influenza, CMV and Epstein-Barr virus. While some public TCRs were present in many individuals, most TCR sequences turned up only very rarely across donors. Seventeen rarely observed V segments, including chromosome 9 orphons, were excluded from the earlier analysis of about 500 of the donors because counts were too low. The 87-base-pair reads could not distinguish some IMGT-functional V segments, including TRBV6-2 and TRBV6-3, so those segments were excluded. In a later analysis, most CMV-associated TCR beta chains were found to appear HLA-restricted, with HLA associations seemingly driven largely by CMV exposure. The study listed 150 to 200 TCR beta chains as associated with cytomegalovirus. In an earlier analysis of 450 to 750 of the donors, most TCR beta V segments appeared in productive rearrangements about 87% or about 30% of the time, broadly matching IMGT annotations. A further reported finding was that TCR beta sequences accurately predicted the HLA-A and HLA-B alleles for most subjects in the first cohort. In a later analysis, the rate of TCR association differed among HLA loci, with DRB1 alleles having the most associated TCRs and HLA-C alleles having the fewest. Because some donors lacked HLA typing at each locus, the association tests relied only on the typed subset. The authors suggested that the approach could potentially be generalized to other disease states and immunological phenotypes. An association between a missense DCLRE1C variant and V-gene and J-gene trimming of TCR beta chains was found in a later genetic analysis and replicated in an independent cohort. In vitro tests confirmed that a few of the cytomegalovirus-associated TCR beta chains recognize cytomegalovirus antigens. When HLA alleles, especially DR and DQ, strongly co-occurred, attributing TCR associations to individual alleles was difficult. In a later analysis, HLA-associated TCR beta chains showed more clonal expansion and lower generation probabilities than non-associated chains that were equally common. A group of highly shared sequence variants was considered likely to be a technical artifact of the sequencing pipeline. The classifier was reported to diagnose cytomegalovirus status with high specificity and sensitivity in both the original and validation cohorts.

Trimming at the junction amounts to 3 bases on V and 6 bases on J, and the germline ends lie 9 bases apart. According to the germline V gene (reference sequence), CDR1 reads SEHNR and CDR2 reads FQNEAQ. From its cysteine to its phenylalanine, the CDR3 spans 12 amino acids. Only the CDR3 DNA stays, 36 bases, in frame from base 1. The library was obtained by the immunoSEQ multiplex PCR assay. For the multiplex PCR, a mixture combining 60 forward primers for TCR Vbeta segments and 13 reverse primers for TCR Jbeta segments was used. The CDR3 region of rearranged TCR beta genes was amplified from genomic DNA with a multiplex PCR assay. The amplified TCR beta libraries were sequenced on the Illumina HiSeq System as 87-base-pair reads. The study's processing was this. A later analysis counted 65 million to 90 million unique TCR beta chains across the 670 or so repertoires, and some 12 million of these chains were shared by at least two donors. Raw reads were error-corrected and collapsed into unique sequences by a nearest-neighbor algorithm in which closely related sequences were merged to remove PCR and sequencing errors. Alignment of CDR3 sequences to IMGT reference sequences was used to assign V, D and J gene segments. For a sequence to be retained, a match of at least six nucleotides was required to both a V gene segment and a J gene segment. Rearrangements were classified as productive when the CDR3 lacked stop codons and remained in frame with V and J, and all other rearrangements were classified as non-productive. CDR3 was defined by IMGT convention, running from the second conserved V-encoded cysteine to the conserved J-encoded phenylalanine. Sequences without an unambiguous match to a single V gene segment were excluded from the earlier analysis of 450 to 750 of the donors. In an earlier analysis of 587 of the donors, V segments were called functional above 56.7% productive rearrangements and were called segregating when the between-donor standard deviation exceeded 5%. A statistical classification framework was built for diagnosing cytomegalovirus status from the catalog of TCR beta chain sequences. In a later analysis, V and J genes were assigned by comparing TCR nucleotide sequences against IMGT/GENE-DB human TR gene sequences. A later analysis assigned CDR3 sequences and most-parsimonious VDJ recombination scenarios with the TCRdist pipeline. In a later analysis, every TCR beta chain was defined by the combination of its CDR3 amino acid sequence and its V-gene family, and reads without a unique V-gene family were dropped. In a later analysis, 500 to 650 highly shared, low-generation-probability nucleotide sequences were removed to address suspected cross-contamination and a sequencing artifact. A later analysis calculated a clonal expansion index for each public chain from normalized within-repertoire ranks of inferred template counts. Generation probabilities in a later analysis came from a VDJ recombination model fitted to out-of-frame rearrangements, and those results were checked against IGoR. Hypergeometric tests were used in a later analysis to score TCR-TCR, TCR-HLA and TCR-CMV co-occurrence, with a repertoire-size bias correction applied to the TCR pairs. A later analysis estimated false discovery rates by permuting HLA or CMV assignments 20 times. In a later analysis, co-occurring TCRs were grouped using DBSCAN, and TCRdist sequence similarity was added for clustering within HLA-allele-positive subsets. For co-occurrence clustering, repertoires with fewer than 30,000 or more than 120,000 public chains were excluded, along with 4 to 6 repertoires with anomalous nucleotide sharing. The source is immuneACCESS, and TCRdb retained only in-frame sequences with V and J called. Part of the clones is not carried over; for the studies checked, unresolved V genes explain less than half of this, and the remainder is unexplained. Clone size and V and J calls were adopted from that table, with D and trimming inferred from the DNA. In all, the sample holds about 220,000 clones, and over 80% of those were seen once. Of the sample, roughly 0.71% falls within the top ten clones.

The cohort consisted of approximately 670 healthy bone marrow donors. Cohort members were all nominally healthy when sampled, although unrecorded immune exposures were likely present. The donor was CMV seronegative and was included in the group of a few hundred seronegative cohort members. Every donor gave a peripheral blood sample, and the peripheral blood mononuclear cells from that sample were used for TCR beta sequencing. The Qiagen DNeasy Blood Extraction Kit was used to extract genomic DNA from the blood cell samples. The chain was built from TRBV7-9 and TRBJ2-7; no D gene can be assigned with confidence. Sequencing was done on a sample of PBMCs. The receptor comes from a boy aged 2 to 10 in good health and CMV-seronegative. The CDR3 reads as follows: CASSFQQFEQYF. In nucleotides, the sequence is TGTGCCAGCAGCTTTCAACAGTTCGAGCAGTACTTC. Joined to the reference TRBV7-9 and TRBJ2-7 proteins, this CDR3 gives the full variable domain: DTGVSQNPRHKITKRGQNVTFRCDPISEHNRLYWYRQTLGQGPEFLTYFQNEAQLEKSRLLSDRFSAERPKGSFSTLEIQRTEQGDSAMYLCASSFQQFEQYFGPGTRLTVT.